The 20 T cell receptor beta chains below all came from one sample that was sequenced in a study of CD8 T cells in Susac syndrome. Reverse transcription of about 0.5 to 1 ug RNA used random hexamers. TCRdb processed the immunoSEQ multiplex PCR reads anew with MiXCR; each CDR3 protein has one entry. This sample has about 150,000 distinct CDR3 sequences, with roughly 96% found just once. The sequenced material came from CD4+ T cells from PBMCs. The receptors originated from a human donor with Susac syndrome.

The gene calls are TRBV12-3 or TRBV12-4 and TRBJ2-3; 8 positions match TRBD2. The CDR3 contains 16 residues. The ends lost 6 bases at V and 6 bases at J; junction bases unmatched: 14. The CDR3 sequence is CASRSYSGVLADTQYF. In DNA, the CDR3 is TGTGCCAGCAGATCCTATAGCGGGGTTCTTGCGGATACGCAGTATTTT.

The CDR3 coding sequence is TGTGCCAGCAGCGTCTCCGGGACAGGGGGTTTTGGCTACACCTTC. This encodes CASSVSGTGGFGYTF. The gene calls are TRBV13 and TRBJ1-2; 11 bases agree with TRBD1. The germline gives CDR1 PRHDT, CDR2 FYEKMQ (reference sequence). The CDR3 sequence is 15 residues long. V lost 5 bases and J lost 7; bases outside the gene matches: 9.

V usage is TRBV12-3 or TRBV12-4 and J usage is TRBJ1-1; possibly TRBD1 for D (5 bases). This CDR3 is 13 amino acids long. Deletions cut 3 bases from V and 3 bases from J, with 8 bases between. The CDR3 is CASSFMGDTEAFF. The CDR3, as DNA: TGTGCCAGCAGTTTTATGGGGGACACTGAAGCTTTCTTT.

The chain uses TRBV6-6 and TRBJ2-3, with TRBD1 identical over 9 bases. This CDR3 contains 15 residues. Germline V gene lookup returns CDR1 MNHNY and CDR2 SVGAGI (reference sequence). V shed 5 bases and J 4 bases; nucleotides not matched to a gene: 7. The CDR3 DNA reads TGTGCCAGCAGTCACGGGGACAGGGCCCCAGATACGCAGTATTTT. Protein sequence: CASSHGDRAPDTQYF.

The genes are TRBV12-5 and TRBJ1-5, with 10 bases identical to TRBD1. V was clipped by 5 bases and J by 16 bases; unmatched bases: 5. Germline V CDR1 and CDR2: LGHNT, FRNRAP. CDR3 length: 11 residues. This CDR3 reads CASGRDRGQHF. In DNA, the CDR3 is TGTGCTAGTGGTAGGGACAGGGGTCAACATTTT.

This chain uses TRBV12-3 or TRBV12-4 with TRBJ2-1; 9 positions match TRBD1. J gave up 5 bases and V 3 bases, and 8 bases lay outside the gene matches. This CDR3 is 16 amino acids long. Here the CDR3 reads CASSFLQGAGDNEQFF. In DNA form, the CDR3 reads TGTGCCAGCAGTTTCCTACAGGGGGCGGGGGACAATGAGCAGTTCTTC.

The CDR3 nucleotides read TGTGCCAGCAGCTCTTGGACAACGGGACAGGATTCACCCCTCCACTTT. Its protein is CASSSWTTGQDSPLHF. The chain carries TRBV5-4 and TRBJ1-6; TRBD1 matches at 8 bases. Looked up from germline, CDR1 is SGHNT and CDR2 is YYREEE (reference sequence). Trimming at V came to 3 bases and at J to 8 bases, leaving 10 bases not matched to a gene. The CDR3 sequence is 16 residues long.

The CDR3 DNA is TGCAGTGCGGGGACCGATAGCAATCAGCCCCAGCATTTT. Translation gives CSAGTDSNQPQHF. V is TRBV20-1 and J is TRBJ1-5; D is possibly TRBD1 (5 bases). The CDR3 is 13 residues long. The V and J ends lost 6 bases and 0 bases respectively, with 9 bases between them. Germline-derived CDR1 and CDR2 are DFQATT and SNEGSKA (reference sequence).

The J gene is TRBJ2-5, the V gene TRBV28; weak D call: TRBD1 (6 bases). CDR1 and CDR2 from the germline V gene are MDHEN and SYDVKM. The CDR3 has 11 residues. Trimming stripped 7 bases from V and 7 bases from J, with 10 bases between. CDR3 nucleotide sequence: TGTGCCAGCACCGGCAGGGGGACCCAGTACTTC. Amino acids: CASTGRGTQYF. Together with reference TRBV28 and TRBJ2-5, the CDR3 gives the full variable domain: DVKVTQSSRYLVKRTGEKVFLECVQDMDHENMFWYRQDPGLGLRLIYFSYDVKMKEKGDIPEGYSVSREKKERFSLILESASTNQTSMYLCASTGRGTQYFGPGTRLLVL.

The chain carries TRBV29-1 and TRBJ1-1; 8 bases line up with TRBD1. The J segment lost 6 bases and the V segment lost 4 bases, leaving 4 bases of the junction unmatched. This CDR3 region has 12 residues. Per germline, CDR1 SQVTM and CDR2 ANQGSEA. The CDR3 loop reads CSVVWTGSEAFF. The CDR3 nucleotides read TGCAGCGTTGTGTGGACAGGGTCTGAAGCTTTCTTT. The whole variable domain, remainder taken from reference TRBV29-1 and TRBJ1-1, is SAVISQKPSRDICQRGTSLTIQCQVDSQVTMMFWYRQQPGQSLTLIATANQGSEATYESGFVIDKFPISRPNLTFSTLTVSNMSPEDSSIYLCSVVWTGSEAFFGQGTRLTVV.

The rearrangement links TRBV29-1 to TRBJ1-1, with D unclear. With 3 bases removed from V and 1 base from J, the gap between germline ends came to 3 bases. This CDR3 contains 11 residues. Per germline, CDR1 SQVTM and CDR2 ANQGSEA. CDR3 region: CSVEENTEAFF. CDR3 DNA sequence: TGCAGCGTTGAGGAGAACACTGAAGCTTTCTTT.

This chain uses TRBV7-2 with TRBJ2-7; D is possibly TRBD1 or TRBD2 (5 bases each). The V end was cut by 0 bases, the J end by 3 bases, with 9 bases between. Germline V gives CDR1 SGHTA, CDR2 FQGNSA. The CDR3 contains 14 residues. The DNA of the CDR3 is TGTGCCAGCAGCTTAGCGGGGGTGAACTACGAGCAGTACTTC. It encodes CASSLAGVNYEQYF.

This chain connects TRBV20-1 to TRBJ2-3, with 12 positions matching TRBD2. Germline CDR1 DFQATT, CDR2 SNEGSKA (reference sequence). J lost 6 bases, V lost 6 bases, and 4 bases had no gene match. This CDR3 spans 13 amino acids. The chain's CDR3 is CSAGGLAGDTQYF. In DNA form, the CDR3 reads TGCAGTGCCGGCGGACTAGCGGGGGATACGCAGTATTTT.

The chain recombines TRBV11-3 with TRBJ2-1, with TRBD1 matching over 7 bases. The CDR3 is made up of 15 amino acids. The germline gives CDR1 SGHNT, CDR2 YENEEA. Trimming removed 5 bases from V and 1 base from J; junction bases left unmatched: 5. CDR3 coding DNA: TGTGCCAGCAGCCCTCGGGACAGTTCCTACAATGAGCAGTTCTTC. This codes for CASSPRDSSYNEQFF.

This clonotype appeared once. The V and J genes are TRBV5-1 and TRBJ2-1, with a possible D match to TRBD2 (7 bases). V was pared by 3 bases and J by 8 bases, with 15 bases between. Germline CDR1 reads SGHRS; CDR2 reads YFSETQ. This CDR3 region has 14 residues. DNA of the CDR3: TGCGCCAGCAGCTACCGGACCGGGGGGCATGAGCAGTTCTTC. This sequence encodes CASSYRTGGHEQFF.

The rearrangement joins TRBV5-4 to TRBJ2-3; TRBD1 matches 7 bases. V gave up 4 bases and J gave up 4 bases; unmatched junction bases: 6. This CDR3 is built from 14 residues. Germline V gives CDR1 SGHNT, CDR2 YYREEE (reference sequence). The CDR3 DNA reads as TGTGCCAGCAGCCCCGGACAGGTTCCAGATACGCAGTATTTT. Its protein is CASSPGQVPDTQYF.

This chain uses TRBV12-3 or TRBV12-4 with TRBJ1-2, with D maybe TRBD1 (5 bases). V was cut by 7 bases and J by 6 bases, with 18 bases left in between. This CDR3 is 14 amino acids long. CDR3: CASNGGARANGYTF. The DNA of the CDR3 is TGTGCCAGCAACGGTGGTGCCAGGGCCAATGGCTACACCTTC.

The chain recombines TRBV12-3 or TRBV12-4 with TRBJ1-2; D unresolved. The length of the CDR3 is 11 residues. V gave up 5 bases and J gave up 7 bases, with 8 bases separating them. The CDR3 DNA reads TGTGCCAGCAGTACACTGGGTGGCTACACCTTC. It yields the protein CASSTLGGYTF.

V usage is TRBV7-8 and J usage is TRBJ1-5; D is unresolved. Germline CDR1 SGHVS, CDR2 FQNEAQ. V was trimmed by 5 bases and J by 6 bases, leaving 11 bases between them. The CDR3 sequence is 13 residues long. The DNA of the CDR3 is TGTGCCAGCAGCCCCGTTAGAACTCAGCCCCAGCATTTT. Translating gives CASSPVRTQPQHF.

This chain joins TRBV5-6 and TRBJ1-5; D ambiguous. V was trimmed by 2 bases and J by 4 bases, leaving 4 bases between them. The CDR3 runs to 12 residues. Germline V gives CDR1 SGHDT, CDR2 YYEEEE. The CDR3 sequence is CASSLNNQPQHF. CDR3 DNA: TGTGCCAGCAGCTTAAATAATCAGCCCCAGCATTTT.